Sequencing of this T cell receptor (beta chain) was carried out in a study of shared clonotypes between healthy human individuals. The protocol was immunoSEQ multiplex PCR, while the TCRdb copy is restricted to in-frame clones and leaves out a portion. The table lists around 2.1 million clones, approximately 95% of them singletons. CDR1 and CDR2 from the germline V gene are SGHRS and YFSETQ. Trimming stripped 5 bases from V and 5 bases from J, with 14 bases between. This CDR3 has 13 amino acids. This receptor was taken from a man younger than 30 in good health. Sequenced: naive CD4+ T cells sorted from blood. Noted subset: CD45RA+ positively selected. The V gene is TRBV5-1, the J gene TRBJ2-7; tentatively, D is TRBD1 (6 bases). The CDR3, as DNA: TGCGCCAGCAGTATGCAGGGGTTTAACGAGCAGTACTTC. Translation gives CASSMQGFNEQYF.